One sample yielded the 12 T cell receptor beta chains listed below, sequenced in a study of control samples from healthy donors and cancer patients (TCRdb year 2020). Libraries were prepared through the immunoSEQ multiplex PCR assay. Drawn from immuneACCESS, this table holds only the in-frame rearrangements with V and J called that TCRdb kept. Clones are partly lost; checked studies trace under half to an unresolved V gene and leave the rest unexplained. The sample profile shows some 87,000 clones; roughly 91% of them were found once. The top ten clonotypes cover 15% to 17% of the sample. What was sequenced was blood. The receptor set was obtained from a man in his thirties or forties in good health.

CDR3 bases: TGTGCCAGAAGCTTGAACCGTTCCCCTTCGTTTTACGAGCAGTACTTC. Its translation is CARSLNRSPSFYEQYF. The rearrangement uses TRBV5-3 and TRBJ2-7; unclear D gene. TRBV5-3 is noted as an ORF with a role that remains uncertain. This CDR3 is built from 16 residues. Trimming pared 1 base from V and 4 bases from J, leaving 18 bases between.

This clone was found once. V usage is TRBV5-1 and J usage is TRBJ1-6; D is unresolved. In germline, CDR1 is SGHRS, CDR2 YFSETQ. Deletions cut 1 base from V and 10 bases from J, with 12 bases between. CDR3 length: 14 amino acids. The CDR3 loop reads CASSLPGVRSPLHF. The CDR3 coding sequence is TGCGCCAGCAGCTTGCCGGGTGTACGCTCACCCCTCCACTTT.

V is TRBV16 and J is TRBJ1-6; 7 bases are shared with TRBD1. The CDR3 sequence is 15 residues long. The V segment lost 4 bases and the J segment 9 bases; nucleotides outside the gene matches: 9. Germline V lookup: CDR1 KGHSY, CDR2 FQNENV. Here the CDR3 DNA reads TGTGCCAGCAGCCCTACAGGGGATTGGGGTTCACCCCTCCACTTT. Its translation is CASSPTGDWGSPLHF.

This chain joins TRBV24-1 and TRBJ2-3, with 10 nucleotides matching TRBD2. Germline V lookup: CDR1 KGHDR, CDR2 SFDVKD. This CDR3 spans 16 amino acids. The J segment lost 3 bases and the V segment lost 8 bases, leaving 10 bases of the junction unmatched. In DNA form, the CDR3 reads TGTGCCACCATGTCTAGCGGGAGTGGGGGTACAGATACGCAGTATTTT. As protein: CATMSSGSGGTDTQYF.

V gene TRBV27 combines with J gene TRBJ1-1, with D maybe TRBD1 (5 bases). Per germline, CDR1 MNHEY and CDR2 SMNVEV (reference sequence). V was clipped by 6 bases and J by 1 base, with 9 bases between them. The CDR3 sequence is 13 residues long. The CDR3: CASRRGRNTEAFF. The CDR3 nucleotides read TGTGCCAGCAGGCGGGGGAGGAACACTGAAGCTTTCTTT.

The rearrangement joins TRBV27 to TRBJ2-1; D not certain. CDR3 size: 15 residues. V lost 2 bases and J lost 0, with 8 bases in between. CDR1 MNHEY and CDR2 SMNVEV come from the germline V gene (reference sequence). CDR3 in DNA: TGTGCCAGCAGTTTAATGGCCAGCTCCTACAATGAGCAGTTCTTC. Protein sequence: CASSLMASSYNEQFF.

The chain recombines TRBV2 with TRBJ2-5, with TRBD1 identical over 7 bases. The CDR3 covers 14 residues. CDR1 and CDR2 from the germline V gene are SNHLY and FYNNEI. With 6 bases clipped from V and 5 bases from J, the junction kept 9 bases outside the gene matches. In nucleotides, the CDR3 is TGTGCCAGCAGGGAAACAGGGGTATCGGAGACCCAGTACTTC. Amino acid sequence: CASRETGVSETQYF.

J is TRBJ1-1 and V is TRBV28; no firm D call. V lost 4 bases and J 7 bases, leaving 10 bases between the germline ends. The CDR3 runs to 12 residues. Germline-derived CDR1 and CDR2 are MDHEN and SYDVKM. The CDR3 loop is CASSSPQHEAFF. DNA for the CDR3: TGTGCCAGCAGTTCACCCCAACATGAAGCTTTCTTT.

The V call is TRBV30, the J call TRBJ1-4, with a weak D call TRBD1 (6 bases). This CDR3 has 15 residues. V was pared by 8 bases and J by 8 bases, with 24 bases between. Per the germline V gene, CDR1 is GTSNPN and CDR2 is SVGIG (reference sequence). CDR3 coding DNA: TGTGCCGGAGGGGGGCTGGGGGGCGTAGGCGAAAAACTGTTTTTT. Protein product: CAGGGLGGVGEKLFF.

This chain joins TRBV12-3 or TRBV12-4 and TRBJ1-1; the D gene is possibly TRBD1 (5 bases). The CDR3 contains 13 residues. V gave up 7 bases and J gave up 7 bases, with 16 bases separating them. CDR3 in amino acids: CASTLRGRHEAFF. The CDR3 coding sequence is TGTGCCAGCACCCTGCGGGGGAGACATGAAGCTTTCTTT.

The CDR3: CASSLEAGPYNEQFF. CDR3 bases: TGCGCCAGCAGCTTGGAAGCGGGACCCTACAATGAGCAGTTCTTC. The rearrangement uses TRBV5-1 and TRBJ2-1; 7 nucleotides agree with TRBD2. V lost 0 bases to trimming and J lost 2 bases; unmatched junction nucleotides: 2. Germline V gene lookup returns CDR1 SGHRS and CDR2 YFSETQ. This CDR3 contains 15 residues.

This chain joins TRBV7-6 and TRBJ2-5, with D possibly matching TRBD1 (6 bases). Trimming cost V 1 base and J 2 bases, with 20 bases left between them. The CDR3 is 18 residues long. The germline CDR1 and CDR2 sequences are SGHVS and FNYEAQ. The CDR3 DNA reads as TGTGCCAGCAGCTTAGAAGTCAAGACTTGGACAGCGCAAGAGACCCAGTACTTC. Translated: CASSLEVKTWTAQETQYF.